The 28 T cell receptor beta chains in this list originate from one sample, sequenced in a study of blood T cell repertoires in COVID-19. Produced via immunoSEQ multiplex PCR; TCRdb's table is partial and in-frame only. The sample shows tens of thousands of clones, about 88% of them seen only once. Material: peripheral blood. The receptor source for this set is a woman in her 50s with active or convalescent COVID-19.

V gene TRBV10-3 combines with J gene TRBJ2-1; 7 nucleotides line up with TRBD2. The V and J ends lost 9 bases and 5 bases, in that order; junction bases with no gene match: 10. The CDR3 loop spans 14 amino acids. Germline CDR1 and CDR2: ENHRY and SYGVKD. The CDR3 loop is CAIAGQRDDNEQFF. The CDR3 region has the DNA TGTGCCATAGCAGGCCAGCGGGACGACAATGAGCAGTTCTTC.

This clone was observed once. V is TRBV4-1 and J is TRBJ2-3, with D maybe TRBD2 (5 bases). The CDR3 sequence is 16 residues long. Per germline, CDR1 MGHRA and CDR2 YSYEKL. V lost 0 bases to trimming and J lost 1 base, with 11 bases between them. In nucleotides, the CDR3 is TGCGCCAGCAGCCAAGACCTGAGCGGTCGCACAGATACGCAGTATTTT. Residues: CASSQDLSGRTDTQYF.

The gene calls are TRBV21-1 and TRBJ2-7; the table's D gene call, TRBD1, was not cross checked with the DNA. TRBV21-1 represents a pseudogene. This CDR3 has 15 amino acids. The CDR3 loop reads CASSNRTGFGYEQYF. In DNA form, the CDR3 reads TGTGCCAGCAGCAATAGGACAGGGTTTGGTTACGAGCAGTACTTC.

CDR3 coding DNA: TGTGCCAGCAGTTCCCGCCTCGGACAGGGGCCGTTCTATAGCAATCAGCCCCAGCATTTT. Its translation: CASSSRLGQGPFYSNQPQHF. V is TRBV27 and J is TRBJ1-5, with 9 bases aligning to TRBD1. Losses at the gene ends were 4 bases for V and 0 bases for J; bases not matched to a gene: 16. Germline-derived CDR1 and CDR2 are MNHEY and SMNVEV (reference sequence). The CDR3 has 20 amino acids.

The J gene is TRBJ1-2, the V gene TRBV15, with TRBD1 identical over 7 bases. This CDR3 comprises 13 residues. Germline CDR1 LNHNV, CDR2 YYDKDF (reference sequence). Unmatched junction bases numbered 3, after V lost 6 bases and J lost 2 bases. This CDR3 is CATSEGGNYGYTF. As DNA, the CDR3 is TGTGCCACCAGTGAAGGGGGCAACTATGGCTACACCTTC.

V and J are TRBV11-2 and TRBJ1-4; unclear D gene. The CDR3 contains 15 residues. With 7 bases removed from V and 3 bases from J, the gap between germline ends came to 15 bases. CDR1 is SGHAT, CDR2 FQNNGV, per germline. CDR3 coding DNA: TGTGCCAGCACCATATGGTTGCGCGCTAATGAAAAACTGTTTTTT. This codes for CASTIWLRANEKLFF.

In its sample, this clone was seen once. This chain joins TRBV7-3 and TRBJ2-3; 14 bases are a match to TRBD2. The CDR3 extends over 18 amino acids. From germline, CDR1 is SGHTA and CDR2 FQGTGA. V was pared by 1 base and J by 1 base, with 4 bases of the junction left unmatched. The CDR3 region has the DNA TGTGCCAGCAGCTTAAAGGGGGGACTAGCGGGAGGCACAGATACGCAGTATTTT. This gives the protein CASSLKGGLAGGTDTQYF.

The rearrangement links TRBV2 to TRBJ1-5, with 8 bases lining up with TRBD1. The junction had 6 bases not matched to a gene; V was cut back by 7 bases and J by 4 bases. The CDR3 sequence is 14 residues long. Germline V gene lookup returns CDR1 SNHLY and CDR2 FYNNEI. CDR3 residues: CASTGRTGNQPQHF. CDR3 DNA sequence: TGTGCCAGCACCGGGAGGACAGGGAATCAGCCCCAGCATTTT. Looking up the rest from reference TRBV2 and TRBJ1-5 gives the full variable domain: EPEVTQTPSHQVTQMGQEVILRCVPISNHLYFYWYRQILGQKVEFLVSFYNNEISEKSEIFDDQFSVERPDGSNFTLKIRSTKLEDSAMYFCASTGRTGNQPQHFGDGTRLSIL.

This clone was seen more than once but under ten times. DNA of the CDR3: TGTGCCAGCAGCTCTCACCGACAGGGGAACGGAAACACCATATATTTT. Protein: CASSSHRQGNGNTIYF. This chain joins TRBV7-8 and TRBJ1-3; TRBD1 agrees at 8 bases. The germline V gene encodes CDR1 SGHVS and CDR2 FQNEAQ. V trimming: 4 bases; J trimming: 4 bases; junction bases outside the gene matches: 9. CDR3 size: 16 residues.

The CDR3 DNA reads TGTGCCAGCAGCCCTCCCACCGGAGGGGCGAGCACTGAAGCTTTCTTT. As protein: CASSPPTGGASTEAFF. The rearrangement joins TRBV11-1 to TRBJ1-1, with D perhaps TRBD1 (5 bases). With 5 bases removed from V and 4 bases from J, the gap between germline ends came to 20 bases. Germline V gene data show CDR1 as SGHAT and CDR2 as FQDESV (reference sequence). The CDR3 sequence is 16 residues long.

This clone was seen only once. The chain combines TRBV29-1 with TRBJ2-1; possible D gene TRBD2, 5 bases. The germline V gene has CDR1 SQVTM and CDR2 ANQGSEA. The V and J ends lost 3 bases and 0 bases respectively, with 21 bases between them. The CDR3 runs 18 residues. CDR3 loop: CSVELALEGQYSYNEQFF. The CDR3 region has the DNA TGCAGCGTTGAGTTGGCCCTAGAGGGTCAGTACTCCTACAATGAGCAGTTCTTC.

This sequence joins TRBV24-1 and TRBJ1-2; maybe TRBD1 (6 bases). Trimming shortened V by 3 bases and J by 8 bases, and 15 bases separated the two germline ends. The CDR3 contains 14 residues. Germline lookup yields CDR1 KGHDR and CDR2 SFDVKD. CDR3 region: CATSDPRTGGGYTF. The DNA of the CDR3 is TGTGCCACCAGTGATCCCCGTACGGGGGGCGGCTACACCTTC.

The gene calls are TRBV2 and TRBJ2-2; D call uncertain. This CDR3 has 15 residues. V dropped 9 bases and J dropped 0 bases, with 14 bases sitting between them. Germline assignment: CDR1 SNHLY and CDR2 FYNNEI. CDR3 region: CASSLAVANTGELFF. CDR3 nucleotides: TGTGCCAGTTCTTTGGCGGTCGCGAACACCGGGGAGCTGTTTTTT.

This chain links TRBV4-1 with TRBJ1-2; D not certain. The V end was cut by 0 bases, the J end by 4 bases, with 6 bases between. Germline values: CDR1 MGHRA, CDR2 YSYEKL. The CDR3 extends over 13 amino acids. CDR3 protein: CASSQEAVYGYTF. DNA of the CDR3: TGCGCCAGCAGCCAAGAGGCAGTCTATGGCTACACCTTC.

The J gene is TRBJ1-2, the V gene TRBV6-4; weak D call: TRBD1 (6 bases). The V end was cut by 6 bases, the J end by 8 bases, with 22 bases between. Germline CDR1 and CDR2: MRHNA and SNTAGT. The CDR3 has 15 amino acids. For the CDR3, the DNA is TGTGCCAGCAGCCCCACCCGGACAGTAACAGCCGGCTACACCTTC. This encodes CASSPTRTVTAGYTF.

The rearrangement uses TRBV11-2 and TRBJ2-7; D is perhaps TRBD2 (6 bases). Germline CDR1 reads SGHAT; CDR2 reads FQNNGV. This CDR3 is 13 amino acids long. With 1 base removed from V and 7 bases from J, the gap between germline ends came to 11 bases. The CDR3 is CASSLVIGREQYF. CDR3 DNA sequence: TGTGCCAGCAGCTTAGTTATAGGGAGGGAGCAGTACTTC.

V and J are TRBV5-1 and TRBJ2-2, with D possibly being TRBD1 (6 bases). The CDR3 loop spans 13 amino acids. CDR1 SGHRS and CDR2 YFSETQ come from the germline V gene. Trimming pared 4 bases from V and 5 bases from J, leaving 9 bases between. The CDR3 DNA is TGCGCCAGCAGCCCCACAGGGACCGGGGAGCTGTTTTTT. This encodes CASSPTGTGELFF.

The chain uses TRBV5-1 and TRBJ2-2; TRBD1 might be the D (5 bases). Trimming left V 1 base short and J 5 bases short, with 6 bases between. The CDR3 runs to 13 residues. CDR1 and CDR2 (germline): SGHRS, YFSETQ. As DNA, the CDR3 is TGCGCCAGCAGCTTGCCAGGGACCGGGGAGCTGTTTTTT. Residues: CASSLPGTGELFF.

This clone is a singleton in its sample. The V gene is TRBV9, the J gene TRBJ2-7; TRBD2 matches 11 bases. Germline V lookup: CDR1 SGDLS, CDR2 YYNGEE. Unmatched junction bases numbered 5, after V lost 5 bases and J lost 1 base. This CDR3 spans 15 amino acids. DNA of the CDR3: TGTGCCAGCAGATTAGCGGGAGGGAGGTCCTACGAGCAGTACTTC. Protein: CASRLAGGRSYEQYF.

The CDR3 loop reads CASSRGQSFSGANVLTF. CDR3 in DNA: TGTGCCAGCTCACGGGGACAGAGCTTCTCTGGGGCCAACGTCCTGACTTTC. This chain joins TRBV18 and TRBJ2-6, with TRBD1 matching 7 bases. The CDR3 has 17 amino acids. CDR1 and CDR2 (germline): KGHSH, LQKENI. V trimming: 4 bases; J trimming: 0 bases; junction bases outside the gene matches: 6.

In nucleotides, the CDR3 is TGTGCCAGTAGTATGGGTAGCGGGGGAACCTACGAGCAGTACTTC. Its protein is CASSMGSGGTYEQYF. This chain links TRBV19 with TRBJ2-7; 9 positions agree with TRBD2. V lost 3 bases to trimming and J lost 2 bases; unmatched junction nucleotides: 5. The length of the CDR3 is 15 residues. Germline V gene sequence: CDR1 LNHDA, CDR2 SQIVND (reference sequence).

The V call is TRBV15, the J call TRBJ1-5; D gene uncertain. Germline V gene sequence: CDR1 LNHNV, CDR2 YYDKDF (reference sequence). V lost 2 bases, J lost 2 bases, and 4 bases lay in between. This CDR3 is built from 13 residues. CDR3 residues: CATSRSGNQPQHF. Written as DNA, the CDR3 is TGTGCCACCAGCAGATCGGGCAATCAGCCCCAGCATTTT.

The chain is built from TRBV2 and TRBJ2-7; D perhaps matches TRBD1 (6 bases). The germline CDR1 and CDR2 sequences are SNHLY and FYNNEI. Trimming removed 0 bases at V and 6 bases at J, with 9 bases between. The CDR3 runs to 13 residues. As DNA, the CDR3 is TGTGCCAGCAGTGAAGCAGGACAGTTCGAGCAGTACTTC. This translates into CASSEAGQFEQYF.

The CDR3 DNA is TGTGCCAGCAGCGTAGTAGCGGGTGACTACAATGAGCAGTTCTTC. Translating gives CASSVVAGDYNEQFF. The chain carries TRBV9 and TRBJ2-1; 7 bases agree with TRBD2. The germline V gene encodes CDR1 SGDLS and CDR2 YYNGEE. The CDR3 runs 15 residues. V shed 0 bases, J shed 3 bases, and the junction held 3 bases outside the gene matches.

The genes are TRBV4-1 and TRBJ1-2, with 11 bases lining up with TRBD1. Germline-derived CDR1 and CDR2 are MGHRA and YSYEKL. CDR3 size: 15 residues. Trimming cost V 4 bases and J 7 bases; bases outside gene matches: 8. This CDR3 is CASSLRGQGALGYTF. In DNA form, the CDR3 reads TGCGCCAGCAGCCTCCGCGGACAGGGGGCGCTTGGCTACACCTTC.

In its sample, this clone was seen once. The rearrangement links TRBV7-3 to TRBJ2-3; 12 bases align to TRBD1. Germline assignment: CDR1 SGHTA and CDR2 FQGTGA. The CDR3 extends over 15 amino acids. Unmatched junction bases numbered 2, after V lost 3 bases and J lost 4 bases. DNA for the CDR3: TGTGCCAGCAGCTTTGGGACAGGGGGCGCAGATACGCAGTATTTT. Translating gives CASSFGTGGADTQYF.

This chain links TRBV6-5 with TRBJ1-4, with 7 bases lining up with TRBD1. J was trimmed by 2 bases and V by 7 bases; bases with no gene match: 7. This CDR3 is 15 amino acids long. Germline assignment: CDR1 MNHEY and CDR2 SVGAGI. CDR3 nucleotide sequence: TGTGCCAGCACCCAACAGGGGCCGACTAATGAAAAACTGTTTTTT. As protein: CASTQQGPTNEKLFF.

This chain joins TRBV19 and TRBJ2-4; TRBD2 is a possible D gene (5 bases). V lost 6 bases and J 4 bases, leaving 10 bases between the germline ends. The V gene's germline CDR1 is LNHDA and CDR2 SQIVND (reference sequence). The CDR3 extends over 13 amino acids. CDR3: CASSPPGKNIQYF. Written as DNA, the CDR3 is TGTGCCAGTAGCCCCCCGGGAAAAAACATTCAGTACTTC.